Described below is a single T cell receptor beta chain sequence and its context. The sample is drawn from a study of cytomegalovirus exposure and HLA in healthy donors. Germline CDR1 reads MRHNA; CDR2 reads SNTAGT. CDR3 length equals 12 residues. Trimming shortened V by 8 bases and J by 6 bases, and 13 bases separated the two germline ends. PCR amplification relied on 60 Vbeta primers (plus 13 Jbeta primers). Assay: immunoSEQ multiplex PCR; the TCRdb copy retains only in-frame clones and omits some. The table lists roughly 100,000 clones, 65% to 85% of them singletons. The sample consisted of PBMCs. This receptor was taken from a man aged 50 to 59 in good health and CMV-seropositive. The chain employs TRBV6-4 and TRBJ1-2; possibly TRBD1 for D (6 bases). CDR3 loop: CASAQGRDGYTF. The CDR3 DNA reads TGTGCCAGCGCTCAGGGGAGGGATGGCTACACCTTC.